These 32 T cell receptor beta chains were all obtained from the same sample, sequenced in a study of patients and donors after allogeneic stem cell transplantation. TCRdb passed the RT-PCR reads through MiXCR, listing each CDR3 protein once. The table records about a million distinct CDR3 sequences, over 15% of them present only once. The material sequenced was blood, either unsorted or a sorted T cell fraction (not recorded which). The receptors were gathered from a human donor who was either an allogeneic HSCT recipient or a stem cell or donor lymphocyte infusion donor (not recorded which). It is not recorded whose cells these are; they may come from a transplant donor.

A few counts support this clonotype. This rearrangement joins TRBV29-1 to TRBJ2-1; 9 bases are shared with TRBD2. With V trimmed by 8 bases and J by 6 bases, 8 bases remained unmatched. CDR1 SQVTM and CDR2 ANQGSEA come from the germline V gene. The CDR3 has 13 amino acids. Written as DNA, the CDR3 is TGCAGCACGCGGGGGGGCTCGGGCAATGAGCAGTTCTTC. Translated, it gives CSTRGGSGNEQFF.

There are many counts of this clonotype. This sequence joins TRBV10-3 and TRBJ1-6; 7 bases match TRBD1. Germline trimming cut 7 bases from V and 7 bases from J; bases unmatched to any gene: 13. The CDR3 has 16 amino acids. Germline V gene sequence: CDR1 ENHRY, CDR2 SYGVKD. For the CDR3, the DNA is TGTGCCATCAAGGCCGGAAACCAGGGGGGCAATTCACCCCTCCACTTT. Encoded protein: CAIKAGNQGGNSPLHF.

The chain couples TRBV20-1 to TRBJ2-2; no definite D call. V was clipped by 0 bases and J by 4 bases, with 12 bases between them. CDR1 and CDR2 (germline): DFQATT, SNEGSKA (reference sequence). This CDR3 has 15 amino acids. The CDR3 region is CSARDSVLTTGELFF. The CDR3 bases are TGCAGTGCTAGAGATTCAGTCCTCACCACCGGGGAGCTGTTTTTT.

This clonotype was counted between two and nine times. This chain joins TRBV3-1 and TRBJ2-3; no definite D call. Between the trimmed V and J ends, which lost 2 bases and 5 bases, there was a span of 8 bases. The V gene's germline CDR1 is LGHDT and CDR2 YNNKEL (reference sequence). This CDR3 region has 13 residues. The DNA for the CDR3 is TGTGCCAGCAGCCAATTGCCGGGAGATACGCAGTATTTT. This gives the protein CASSQLPGDTQYF.

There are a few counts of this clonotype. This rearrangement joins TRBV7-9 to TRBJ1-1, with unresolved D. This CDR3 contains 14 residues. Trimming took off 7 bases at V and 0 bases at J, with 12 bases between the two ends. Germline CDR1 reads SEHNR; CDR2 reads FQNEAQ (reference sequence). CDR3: CASTPGGVNTEAFF. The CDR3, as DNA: TGTGCCAGCACCCCGGGAGGTGTGAACACTGAAGCTTTCTTT.

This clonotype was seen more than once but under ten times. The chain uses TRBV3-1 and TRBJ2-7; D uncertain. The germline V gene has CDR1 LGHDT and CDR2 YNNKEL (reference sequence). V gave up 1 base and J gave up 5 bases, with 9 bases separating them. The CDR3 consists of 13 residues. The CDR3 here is CASSQVIFHEQYF. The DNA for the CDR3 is TGTGCCAGCAGCCAAGTTATTTTTCACGAGCAGTACTTC.

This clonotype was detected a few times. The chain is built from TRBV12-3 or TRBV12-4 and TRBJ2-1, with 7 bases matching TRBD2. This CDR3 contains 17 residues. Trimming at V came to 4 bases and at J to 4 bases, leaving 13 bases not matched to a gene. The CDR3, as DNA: TGTGCCAGCAGTTGGTCCGGTTCCGGGGGGAAATACAATGAGCAGTTCTTC. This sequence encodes CASSWSGSGGKYNEQFF.

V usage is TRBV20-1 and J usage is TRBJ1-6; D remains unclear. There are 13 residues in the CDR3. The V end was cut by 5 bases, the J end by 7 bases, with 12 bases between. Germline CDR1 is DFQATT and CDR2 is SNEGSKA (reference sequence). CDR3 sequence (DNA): TGCAGTGCTCCGGCGGTTAGGAATTCACCCCTCCACTTT. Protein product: CSAPAVRNSPLHF.

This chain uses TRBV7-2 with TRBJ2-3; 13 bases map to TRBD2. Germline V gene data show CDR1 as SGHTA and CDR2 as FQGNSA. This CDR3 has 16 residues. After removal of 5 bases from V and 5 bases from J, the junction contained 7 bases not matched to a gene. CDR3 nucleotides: TGTGCCAGCAGCCATACTAGCGGGGGGGCCCAAGATACGCAGTATTTT. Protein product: CASSHTSGGAQDTQYF.

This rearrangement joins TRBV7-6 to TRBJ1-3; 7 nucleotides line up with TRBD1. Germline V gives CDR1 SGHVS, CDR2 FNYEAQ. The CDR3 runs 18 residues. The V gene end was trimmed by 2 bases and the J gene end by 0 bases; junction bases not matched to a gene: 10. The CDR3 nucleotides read TGTGCCAGCAGCTTAATGATGTTCTGGGACAGCTCTGGAAACACCATATATTTT. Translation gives CASSLMMFWDSSGNTIYF.

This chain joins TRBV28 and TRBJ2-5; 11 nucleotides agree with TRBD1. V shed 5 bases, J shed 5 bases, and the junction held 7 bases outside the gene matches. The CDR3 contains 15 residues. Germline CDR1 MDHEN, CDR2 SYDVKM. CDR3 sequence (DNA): TGTGCCAGCAGTCAACCGGGACAGGGGGGCGAGACCCAGTACTTC. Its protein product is CASSQPGQGGETQYF.

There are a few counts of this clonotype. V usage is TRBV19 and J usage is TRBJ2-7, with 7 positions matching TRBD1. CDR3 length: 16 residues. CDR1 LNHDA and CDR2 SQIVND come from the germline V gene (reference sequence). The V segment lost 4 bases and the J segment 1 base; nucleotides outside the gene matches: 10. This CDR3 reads CASSTPGTVGSYEQYF. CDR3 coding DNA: TGTGCCAGTAGTACGCCCGGGACAGTCGGTTCCTACGAGCAGTACTTC.

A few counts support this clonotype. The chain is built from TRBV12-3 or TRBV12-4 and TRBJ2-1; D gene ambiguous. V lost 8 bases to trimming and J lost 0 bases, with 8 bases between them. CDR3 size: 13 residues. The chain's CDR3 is CASVSHSYNEQFF. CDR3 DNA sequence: TGTGCCAGCGTGTCTCACTCCTACAATGAGCAGTTCTTC.

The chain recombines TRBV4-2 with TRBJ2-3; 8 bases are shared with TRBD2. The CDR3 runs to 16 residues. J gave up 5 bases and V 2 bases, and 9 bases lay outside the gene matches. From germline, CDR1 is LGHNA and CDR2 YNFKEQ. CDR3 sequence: CASSQKGSGGGDTQYF. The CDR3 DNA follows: TGTGCCAGCAGCCAAAAAGGTTCGGGGGGGGGAGATACGCAGTATTTT.

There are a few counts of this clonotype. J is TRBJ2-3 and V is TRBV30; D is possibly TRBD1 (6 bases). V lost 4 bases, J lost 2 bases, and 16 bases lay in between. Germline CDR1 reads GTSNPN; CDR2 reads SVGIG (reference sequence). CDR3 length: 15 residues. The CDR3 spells CAWKTQGLLTDTQYF. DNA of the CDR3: TGTGCCTGGAAGACTCAGGGGCTCCTCACAGATACGCAGTATTTT.

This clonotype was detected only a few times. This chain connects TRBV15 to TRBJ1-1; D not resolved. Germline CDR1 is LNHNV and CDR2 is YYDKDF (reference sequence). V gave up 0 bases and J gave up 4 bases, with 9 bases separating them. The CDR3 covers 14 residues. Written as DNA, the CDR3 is TGTGCCACCAGCAGAGAGGGGTGGGGCACTGAAGCTTTCTTT. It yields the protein CATSREGWGTEAFF.

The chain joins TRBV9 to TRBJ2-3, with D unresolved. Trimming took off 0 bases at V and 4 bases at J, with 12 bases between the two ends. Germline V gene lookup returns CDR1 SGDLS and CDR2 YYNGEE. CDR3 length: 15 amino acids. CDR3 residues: CASSVEAAGADTQYF. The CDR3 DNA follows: TGTGCCAGCAGCGTAGAGGCGGCTGGGGCAGATACGCAGTATTTT.

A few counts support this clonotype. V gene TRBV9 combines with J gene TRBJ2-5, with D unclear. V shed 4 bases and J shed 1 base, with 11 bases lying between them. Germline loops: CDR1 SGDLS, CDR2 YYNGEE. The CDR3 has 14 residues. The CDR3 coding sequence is TGTGCCAGCAGCCCCCGGCCGGTCCAAGAGACCCAGTACTTC. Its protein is CASSPRPVQETQYF.

This chain's CDR3 is CSARDPYGLEQYF. In nucleotides, the CDR3 is TGCAGTGCTAGAGATCCTTACGGCCTCGAGCAGTACTTC. The chain combines TRBV20-1 with TRBJ2-7; D gene ambiguous. Germline V gene data show CDR1 as DFQATT and CDR2 as SNEGSKA (reference sequence). The V gene lost 0 bases and the J gene lost 6 bases, with 12 bases spanning the gap. The CDR3 spans 13 residues.

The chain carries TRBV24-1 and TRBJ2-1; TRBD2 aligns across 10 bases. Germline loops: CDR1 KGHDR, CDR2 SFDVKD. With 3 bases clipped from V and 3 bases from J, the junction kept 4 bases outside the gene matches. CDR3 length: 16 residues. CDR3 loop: CATSDAGLADYNEQFF. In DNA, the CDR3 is TGTGCCACCAGTGATGCTGGACTAGCGGACTACAATGAGCAGTTCTTC.

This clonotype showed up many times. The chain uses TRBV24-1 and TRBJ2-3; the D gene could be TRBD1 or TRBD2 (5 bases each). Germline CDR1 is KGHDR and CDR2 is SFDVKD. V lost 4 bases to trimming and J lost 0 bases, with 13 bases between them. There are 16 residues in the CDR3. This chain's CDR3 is CATSDPGTASTDTQYF. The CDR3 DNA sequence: TGTGCCACCAGTGACCCCGGGACGGCAAGCACAGATACGCAGTATTTT.

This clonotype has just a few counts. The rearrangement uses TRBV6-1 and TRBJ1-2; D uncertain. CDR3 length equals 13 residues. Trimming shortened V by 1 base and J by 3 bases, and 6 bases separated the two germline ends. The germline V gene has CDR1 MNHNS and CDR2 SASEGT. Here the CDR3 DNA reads TGTGCCAGCAGTGAAGAGGGTGACTATGGCTACACCTTC. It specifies CASSEEGDYGYTF.

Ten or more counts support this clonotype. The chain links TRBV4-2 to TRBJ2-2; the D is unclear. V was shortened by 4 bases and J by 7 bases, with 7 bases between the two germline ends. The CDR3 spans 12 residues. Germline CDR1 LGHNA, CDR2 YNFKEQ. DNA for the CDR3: TGTGCCAGCAGCCTACTTGACGGGGAGCTGTTTTTT. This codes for CASSLLDGELFF.

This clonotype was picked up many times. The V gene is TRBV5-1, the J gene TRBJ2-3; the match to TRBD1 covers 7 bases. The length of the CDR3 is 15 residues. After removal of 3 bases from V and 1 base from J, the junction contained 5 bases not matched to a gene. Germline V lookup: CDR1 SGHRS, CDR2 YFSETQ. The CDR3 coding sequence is TGCGCCAGCAGCTATCGGGACAGCCGCACAGATACGCAGTATTTT. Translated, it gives CASSYRDSRTDTQYF.

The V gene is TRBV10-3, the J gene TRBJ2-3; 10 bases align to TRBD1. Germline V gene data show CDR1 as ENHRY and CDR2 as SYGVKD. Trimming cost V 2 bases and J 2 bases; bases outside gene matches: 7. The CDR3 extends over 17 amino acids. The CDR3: CAISEPDRGPSTDTQYF. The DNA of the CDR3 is TGTGCCATCAGTGAGCCTGACAGGGGGCCGTCCACAGATACGCAGTATTTT.

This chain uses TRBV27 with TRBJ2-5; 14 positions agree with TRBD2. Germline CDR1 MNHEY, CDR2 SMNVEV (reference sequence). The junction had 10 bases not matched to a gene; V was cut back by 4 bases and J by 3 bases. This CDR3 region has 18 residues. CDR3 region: CASSSPLTSGRAKETQYF. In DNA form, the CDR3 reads TGTGCCAGCAGTTCCCCCTTGACTAGCGGGAGGGCCAAAGAGACCCAGTACTTC.

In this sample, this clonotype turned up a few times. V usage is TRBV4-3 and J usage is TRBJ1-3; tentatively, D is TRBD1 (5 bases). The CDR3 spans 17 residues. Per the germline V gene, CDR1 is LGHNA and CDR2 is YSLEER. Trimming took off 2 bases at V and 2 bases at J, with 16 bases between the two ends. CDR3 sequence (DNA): TGCGCCAGCAGCCAAAGGATTGGGGGTGTTGCTGGAAACACCATATATTTT. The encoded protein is CASSQRIGGVAGNTIYF.

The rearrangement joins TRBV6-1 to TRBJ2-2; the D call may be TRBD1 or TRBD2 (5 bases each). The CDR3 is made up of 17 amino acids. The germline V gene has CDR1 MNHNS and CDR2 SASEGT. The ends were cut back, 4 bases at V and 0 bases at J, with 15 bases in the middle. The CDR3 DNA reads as TGTGCCAGCAGTGCAATACTGGGACCCCCGAACACCGGGGAGCTGTTTTTT. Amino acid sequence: CASSAILGPPNTGELFF.

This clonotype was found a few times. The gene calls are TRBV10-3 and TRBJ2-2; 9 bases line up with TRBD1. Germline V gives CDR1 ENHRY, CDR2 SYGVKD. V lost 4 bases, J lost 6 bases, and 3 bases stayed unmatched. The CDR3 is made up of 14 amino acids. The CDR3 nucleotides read TGTGCCATCAGTGGGACAGGGGCCGCCGGGGAGCTGTTTTTT. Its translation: CAISGTGAAGELFF.

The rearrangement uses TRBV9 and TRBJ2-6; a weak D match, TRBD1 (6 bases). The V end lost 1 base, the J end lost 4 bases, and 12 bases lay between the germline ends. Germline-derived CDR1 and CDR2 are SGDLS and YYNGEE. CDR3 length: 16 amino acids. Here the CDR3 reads CASSVPTGRGANVLTF. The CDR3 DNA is TGTGCCAGCAGCGTACCTACAGGGAGAGGGGCCAACGTCCTGACTTTC.

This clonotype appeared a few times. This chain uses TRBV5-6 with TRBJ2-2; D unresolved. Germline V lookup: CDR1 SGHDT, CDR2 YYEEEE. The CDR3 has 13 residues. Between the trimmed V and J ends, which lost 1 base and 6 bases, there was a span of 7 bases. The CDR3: CASSLKVAGELFF. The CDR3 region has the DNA TGTGCCAGCAGCTTGAAGGTTGCCGGGGAGCTGTTTTTT.

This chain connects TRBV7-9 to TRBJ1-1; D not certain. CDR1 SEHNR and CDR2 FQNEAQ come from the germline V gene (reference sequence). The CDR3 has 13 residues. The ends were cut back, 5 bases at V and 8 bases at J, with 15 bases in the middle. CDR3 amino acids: CASSPSGGWEAFF. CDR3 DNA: TGTGCCAGCAGCCCAAGCGGCGGGTGGGAAGCTTTCTTT.